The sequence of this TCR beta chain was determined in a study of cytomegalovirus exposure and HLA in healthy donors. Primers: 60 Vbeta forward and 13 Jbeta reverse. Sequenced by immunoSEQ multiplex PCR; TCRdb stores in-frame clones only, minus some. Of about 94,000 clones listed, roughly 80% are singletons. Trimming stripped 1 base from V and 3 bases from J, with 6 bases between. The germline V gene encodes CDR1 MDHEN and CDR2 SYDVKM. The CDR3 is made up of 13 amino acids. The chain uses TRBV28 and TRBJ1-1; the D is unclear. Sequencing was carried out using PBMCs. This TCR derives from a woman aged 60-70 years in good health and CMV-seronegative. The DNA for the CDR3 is TGTGCCAGCAGTTTATCCCAGTACACTGAAGCTTTCTTT. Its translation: CASSLSQYTEAFF.